Listed below are T cell receptor beta chains from one sample, sequenced in a study of cytomegalovirus exposure and HLA in healthy donors. Data came from immunoSEQ multiplex PCR; TCRdb stores just in-frame clones and leaves some out. The listing records 100,000 to 150,000 clones. Sequenced: PBMCs. The origin of the receptors is a man between 40 and 49 years old in good health and CMV-seronegative. Each CDR3 is given with its conserved first and last residue. A D gene is named only where the DNA matches it firmly.

j_call,v_call,d_call,cdr3_nt,cdr3_aa
TRBJ2-5,TRBV30,NA,TGTGCCTGGAGTATGGGGCGGACGGAAGAGACCCAGTACTTC,CAWSMGRTEETQYF
TRBJ2-7,TRBV27,TRBD1,TGTGCCAGCAGTCTAGGGACAGGGGCCTCCTACGAGCAGTACTTC,CASSLGTGASYEQYF
TRBJ1-1,TRBV7-6,NA,TGTGCCAGCAGCGCAGGGGAGAACACTGAAGCTTTCTTT,CASSAGENTEAFF
TRBJ2-2,TRBV5-1,TRBD2,TGCGCCAGCAGCTTGGCGTCGCGGGAGGGAACCGGGGAGCTGTTTTTT,CASSLASREGTGELFF
TRBJ2-2,TRBV6-1,TRBD2,TGTGCCAGCAGTGATCAGCGGGGAAAGCGGAACACCGGGGAGCTGTTTTTT,CASSDQRGKRNTGELFF
TRBJ2-5,TRBV6-4,TRBD2,TGTGCCAGCCGATTGACTAGCGAAGAGACCCAGTACTTC,CASRLTSEETQYF
TRBJ2-3,TRBV10-3,NA,TGTGCCATCAGTGAGTCGGCAGGGATTTCTAGCACAGATACGCAGTATTTT,CAISESAGISSTDTQYF
TRBJ1-5,TRBV5-4,NA,TGTGCCAGCAGCCTAGACAGGAGCAATCAGCCCCAGCATTTT,CASSLDRSNQPQHF
TRBJ2-7,TRBV11-3,TRBD2,TGTGCCAGCAGGGTGGGAGGAAGCGGGGACTCCTACGAGCAGTACTTC,CASRVGGSGDSYEQYF
TRBJ2-2,TRBV10-3,TRBD2,TGTGCCACCCTAGCGGGAGCGGGCACCGGGGAGCTGTTTTTT,CATLAGAGTGELFF
TRBJ2-3,TRBV5-1,TRBD2,TGCGCCAGTCGAGCGGGCGGGGGAGCCACAGATACGCAGTATTTT,CASRAGGGATDTQYF
TRBJ2-7,TRBV28,TRBD1,TGTGCCAGCAGTACCGGGACAGGAGTCTACGAGCAGTACTTC,CASSTGTGVYEQYF
TRBJ1-2,TRBV30,NA,TGTGCCTGGAGCGTTGGACAGAGCTATGGCTACACCTTC,CAWSVGQSYGYTF
TRBJ2-7,TRBV18,NA,TGTGCCAGCTCACCGGCGGGATCTAGCGAGTACGAGCAGTACTTC,CASSPAGSSEYEQYF
TRBJ1-1,TRBV7-2,NA,TGTGCCAGCACCCGGGGGGGGAGGGGCACCCCGAACACTGAAGCTTTCTTT,CASTRGGRGTPNTEAFF
TRBJ2-1,TRBV9,TRBD1,TGTGCCAGCAGCACACGGACAGGGTTTATGTCCTACAATGAGCAGTTCTTC,CASSTRTGFMSYNEQFF
TRBJ2-7,TRBV28,TRBD1,TGTGCCAGCAGCGAAACAGGGGGTAGTGGCGAGCAGTACTTC,CASSETGGSGEQYF
TRBJ2-2,TRBV5-1,NA,TGCGCCAGCAGCTTGGTAGGGAGCGGCAACACCGGGGAGCTGTTTTTT,CASSLVGSGNTGELFF
TRBJ2-2,TRBV6-1,NA,TGTGCCAGCAAGCAGGGAAACACCGGGGAGCTGTTTTTT,CASKQGNTGELFF
TRBJ2-3,TRBV6-1,TRBD1,TGTGCCAGCAGTGAAGGGACAGGGGGCTGGACAGATACGCAGTATTTT,CASSEGTGGWTDTQYF
TRBJ1-3,TRBV6-6,NA,TGTGCCAGCAGACTGACTGGAAACACCATATATTTT,CASRLTGNTIYF
TRBJ2-7,TRBV4-2,NA,TGTGCCAGCAGCCAAGTCGGTTCCAGCGGTACCACCTACGAGCAGTACTTC,CASSQVGSSGTTYEQYF
TRBJ1-4,TRBV10-1,TRBD1,TGCGCCAGCAGTGACCAGGGGGCAACTAATGAAAAACTGTTTTTT,CASSDQGATNEKLFF
TRBJ2-2,TRBV5-5,NA,TGTGCCAGCAGCCCGACCGGGTCCCTCACCGGGGAGCTGTTTTTT,CASSPTGSLTGELFF
TRBJ1-1,TRBV4-2,NA,TGTGCCAGCAGCCAAGGACTCGACACTGAAGCTTTCTTT,CASSQGLDTEAFF
TRBJ1-2,TRBV28,TRBD1,TGTGCCAGCACTCTATCAGTTCCCGGCAGGGGGCGGCTTGGCTACACCTTC,CASTLSVPGRGRLGYTF
TRBJ2-2,TRBV30,NA,TGTGCCTGGATGGGGGACACATTCGCGAACACCGGGGAGCTGTTTTTT,CAWMGDTFANTGELFF
TRBJ2-7,TRBV6-1,TRBD2,TGTGCCAGCAGTGAAATTGGGACTAGCGGCACCTACGAGCAGTACTTC,CASSEIGTSGTYEQYF
TRBJ2-6,TRBV11-3,NA,TGTGCCAGCAGCCCCGGACAGTATCCCTCCTCCGAGGCCAACGTCCTGACTTTC,CASSPGQYPSSEANVLTF
TRBJ1-1,TRBV7-3,NA,TGTGCCAGCAGCCGCTTGGGGGGAGAAACTGAAGCTTTCTTT,CASSRLGGETEAFF
TRBJ2-1,TRBV28,TRBD1,TGTGCCAGCAGGTTACAGGGGGCCCACGGAAATGAGCAGTTCTTC,CASRLQGAHGNEQFF
TRBJ2-1,TRBV5-4,TRBD2,TGTGCCAGCAGCTCCGGACTAGCGGAATACAATGAGCAGTTCTTC,CASSSGLAEYNEQFF
TRBJ2-7,TRBV4-2,TRBD2,TGTGCCAGCAGCATCCGACTAGCGGGAGACGAGCAGTACTTC,CASSIRLAGDEQYF
TRBJ1-5,TRBV7-2,NA,TGTGCCAGCAGCTCTGGACTCAATCAGCCCCAGCATTTT,CASSSGLNQPQHF
TRBJ1-5,TRBV6-1,TRBD1,TGTGCCATTAGGGACAGCGGCAATCAGCCCCAGCATTTT,CAIRDSGNQPQHF
TRBJ2-7,TRBV29-1,TRBD2,TGCAGCGTCAGCGGGAGTAGTATTTCCTACGAGCAGTACTTC,CSVSGSSISYEQYF
TRBJ2-2,TRBV6-1,NA,TGTGCCAGCAGTGAATTGCTTGGCGGCACGACTTCCACCGGGGAGCTGTTTTTT,CASSELLGGTTSTGELFF
TRBJ2-3,TRBV29-1,NA,TGCAGCGTTGCTCAGGGCCAGGCAACAGATACGCAGTATTTT,CSVAQGQATDTQYF
TRBJ2-7,TRBV7-9,TRBD2,TGTGCCAGCAGTCAAGCGGGACCCTACGAGCAGTACTTC,CASSQAGPYEQYF
TRBJ1-3,TRBV28,NA,TGTGCCACCGATGAACAGGGTACTTCTGGAAACACCATATATTTT,CATDEQGTSGNTIYF
TRBJ1-2,TRBV30,NA,TGTGCCTGGAGTCCCCTGAGGATGTGGAACTATGGCTACACCTTC,CAWSPLRMWNYGYTF
TRBJ2-1,TRBV2,TRBD2,TGTGCCAGCAGTGGGACACTAGCGGGGGGGCCTGGGCAGTTCTTC,CASSGTLAGGPGQFF
TRBJ2-6,TRBV30,TRBD2,TGTGCCTGGAGTGTCGGGGGGGGTGGGGCCAACGTCCTGACTTTC,CAWSVGGGGANVLTF
TRBJ2-3,TRBV19,TRBD2,TGTGCCAGTAGACCGGCGGGAGTGGGGACAGATACGCAGTATTTT,CASRPAGVGTDTQYF
TRBJ2-6,TRBV27,TRBD1,TGTGCCAGCACCACCATACAGGGGGCGGGGGCCAACGTCCTGACTTTC,CASTTIQGAGANVLTF
TRBJ2-7,TRBV7-7,TRBD2,TGTGCTAGCAGCTTATCTAGCGGGGGGTCCTACGAGCAGTACTTC,CASSLSSGGSYEQYF
TRBJ1-5,TRBV5-1,TRBD1,TGCGCCAGCAGCCCCGGGACAGGGAGCAGCAATCAGCCCCAGCATTTT,CASSPGTGSSNQPQHF
TRBJ2-1,TRBV5-4,NA,TGTGCCAGCAGCTTGGCGAGTCAGCAGTTCTTC,CASSLASQQFF
TRBJ1-1,TRBV5-8,NA,TGTGCCACGAGAAAGGAGACCAACACTGAAGCTTTCTTT,CATRKETNTEAFF
TRBJ2-4,TRBV6-1,NA,TGTGCCAGCAGTGGGGCAGCCAAAAACATTCAGTACTTC,CASSGAAKNIQYF
TRBJ2-3,TRBV5-6,NA,TGTGCCAGCATCGGGGTAGATACGCAGTATTTT,CASIGVDTQYF
TRBJ2-4,TRBV28,NA,TGTGCCAGCAACCTCAGCGGGCCTAAAAACATTCAGTACTTC,CASNLSGPKNIQYF